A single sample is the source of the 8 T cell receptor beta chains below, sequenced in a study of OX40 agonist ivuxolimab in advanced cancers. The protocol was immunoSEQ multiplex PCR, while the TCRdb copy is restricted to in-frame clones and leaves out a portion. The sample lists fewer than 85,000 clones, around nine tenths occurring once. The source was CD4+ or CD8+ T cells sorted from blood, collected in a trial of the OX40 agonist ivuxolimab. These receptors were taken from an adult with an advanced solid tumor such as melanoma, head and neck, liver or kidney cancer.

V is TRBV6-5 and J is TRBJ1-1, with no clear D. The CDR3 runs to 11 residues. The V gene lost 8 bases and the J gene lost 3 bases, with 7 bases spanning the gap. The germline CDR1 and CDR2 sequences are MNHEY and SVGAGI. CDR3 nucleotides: TGTGCCAGCTGGGGAGACACTGAAGCTTTCTTT. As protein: CASWGDTEAFF.

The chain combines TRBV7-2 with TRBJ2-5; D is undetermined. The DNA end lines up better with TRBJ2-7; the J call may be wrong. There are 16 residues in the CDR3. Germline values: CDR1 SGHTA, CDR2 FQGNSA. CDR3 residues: CASSPVIPSSSYEQYF. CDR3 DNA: TGTGCCAGCAGCCCGGTAATCCCGAGCAGCTCCTACGAGCAGTACTTC.

CDR3 sequence (DNA): TGTGCGGGGGGCCCGGCCCAAGAGACCCAGTACTTC. It yields the protein CAGGPAQETQYF. The chain couples TRBV30 to TRBJ2-5, with D perhaps matching TRBD1 or TRBD2 (6 bases each). The CDR3 loop spans 12 amino acids. Germline V gene sequence: CDR1 GTSNPN, CDR2 SVGIG (reference sequence).

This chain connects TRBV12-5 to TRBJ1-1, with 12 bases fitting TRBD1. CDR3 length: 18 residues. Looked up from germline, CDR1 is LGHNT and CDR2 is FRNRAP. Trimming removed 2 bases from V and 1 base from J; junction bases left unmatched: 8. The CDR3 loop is CASGLPGTGGRRNTEAFF. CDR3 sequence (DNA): TGTGCTAGTGGTTTGCCGGGGACAGGGGGCAGAAGGAACACTGAAGCTTTCTTT.

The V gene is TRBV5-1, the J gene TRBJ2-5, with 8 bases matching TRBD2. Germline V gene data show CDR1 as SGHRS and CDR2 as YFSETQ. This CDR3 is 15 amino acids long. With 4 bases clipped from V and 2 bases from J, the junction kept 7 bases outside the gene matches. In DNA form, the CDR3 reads TGCGCCAGCAGCCCCCGACTAGCGCGTCAAGAGACCCAGTACTTC. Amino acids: CASSPRLARQETQYF.

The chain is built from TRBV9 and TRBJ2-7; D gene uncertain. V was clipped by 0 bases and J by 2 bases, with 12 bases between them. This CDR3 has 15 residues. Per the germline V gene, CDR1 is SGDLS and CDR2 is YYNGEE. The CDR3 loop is CASSVGRDPAYEQYF. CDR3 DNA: TGTGCCAGCAGCGTAGGGAGAGACCCGGCCTACGAGCAGTACTTC. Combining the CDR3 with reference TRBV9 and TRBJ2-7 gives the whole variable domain DSGVTQTPKHLITATGQRVTLRCSPRSGDLSVYWYQQSLDQGLQFLIQYYNGEERAKGNILERFSAQQFPDLHSELNLSSLELGDSALYFCASSVGRDPAYEQYFGPGTRLTVT.

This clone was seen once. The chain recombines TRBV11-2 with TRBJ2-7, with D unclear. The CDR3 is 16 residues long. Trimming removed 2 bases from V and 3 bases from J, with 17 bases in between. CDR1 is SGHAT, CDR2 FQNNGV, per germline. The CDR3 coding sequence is TGTGCCAGCAGCTTACCCGTTGGGTTAAGTATCTACGAGCAGTACTTC. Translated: CASSLPVGLSIYEQYF.

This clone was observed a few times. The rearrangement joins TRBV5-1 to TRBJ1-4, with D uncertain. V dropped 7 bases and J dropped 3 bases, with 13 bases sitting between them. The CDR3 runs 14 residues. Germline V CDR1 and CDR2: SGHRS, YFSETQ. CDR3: CASAPSPANEKLFF. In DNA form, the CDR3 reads TGCGCCAGCGCCCCCAGTCCGGCTAATGAAAAACTGTTTTTT.